The entry below describes one T cell receptor (beta chain). This clone has only a few counts. No much larger clone exists at a distance of one base, and base qualities are not known. The record originates from a study of graft-versus-host responses after intestinal transplantation (TCRdb year 2021). Background on the whole study: Recipients received multivisceral, liver-intestinal, or isolated intestinal transplants. All recipients received anti-thymocyte globulin induction followed by maintenance tacrolimus and steroids for approximately 3 years. After intestinal transplantation, graft-versus-host and host-versus-graft alloreactive T cell clones in the graft, circulation and bone marrow were tracked using bulk TCR-beta CDR3 sequencing. Alloreactive clones were identified by sequencing pre-transplant mixed lymphocyte reaction products and comparing these products with unstimulated pre-transplant donor and recipient T cells. Of the approximately 25 intestinal transplant recipients enrolled in the cohort, one of whom was a retransplant, a few patients without pretransplant specimens were excluded. Donor T cell macrochimerism was defined as a peak of at least 4% donor T cells among recipient peripheral blood mononuclear cells. Instead of going to the commercial service, samples from a few later patients were sequenced in-house on an Illumina MiSeq and processed with MiXCR.

The library was produced with the immunoSEQ multiplex PCR assay. For most patients, genomic DNA was isolated with the Qiagen DNeasy Blood and Tissue Kit and sent frozen to Adaptive Biotechnologies for TCR sequencing. For most patients, high-throughput TCR-beta CDR3 sequencing of genomic DNA was performed by Adaptive Biotechnologies. Turning to the authors' computational methods: Adaptive's ImmunoSEQ software was the source of the TCR sequencing data for 15 to 20 patients, while a few other patients were processed with MiXCR and VDJtools. CD4 versus CD8 sorting errors were corrected by removing sequences found in both subsets at a frequency ratio below 5:1. CDR3 nucleotide sequences shared between donor and recipient were removed because their origin could not be assigned. To be classed as alloreactive, a clone needed at least 2-fold expansion over unstimulated cells and a minimum CFSE-low frequency of 0.002% (template counts) or 0.001% (read counts). Clones were considered mappable if detected in sequenced pre-transplant spleen, lymph node, or MLR CFSE-low populations of the donor or recipient. The cumulative frequency of alloreactive clones was calculated as a percentage of all sequences, weighted by copy number. TCRdb holds this immuneACCESS table with in-frame rearrangements only. Some clones are missing; in checked studies, unresolved V genes explain under half, and the rest has no known cause. From that table come the V and J calls and clone size; the DNA was used to work out D and trimming. The sample yields about 8,900 clones; around 28% were counted once. The top ten clonotypes cover more than 4% of the sample.

Measured from the cysteine to the phenylalanine, the CDR3 is 13 residues long. CDR3 DNA is the only sequence kept; it has 39 bases, read in frame from the first base. V and J lose 5 bases and 5 bases, and a span of 13 bases separates them. The germline V gene (reference sequence) specifies PRHDT as CDR1 and FYEKMQ as CDR2. This specimen's time point label, per the study, means: cells obtained before transplantation from donor or recipient. In the mixed lymphocyte reactions, about 200,000 CFSE-labeled pre-transplant responders were plated with about 200,000 irradiated violet-dye-labeled stimulators and cultured for six to seven days. Proliferating CD3+CD4+CFSE-low and CD3+CD8+CFSE-low responder cells were FACS-sorted on a BD Influx sorter after the mixed lymphocyte reaction. General study outcomes and caveats: GvH clones were detected in recipient bone marrow, and some appeared earlier in ileal mucosa or blood, consistent with an intestinal mucosal origin. In patients with donor T cell macrochimerism, the allografts had high GvH to HvG T cell clonal ratios. Early after transplant, peak levels of circulating GvH clones were found to be associated with declines in HvG clones. Conclusions were limited by the relatively low number and heterogeneity of intestinal transplant patients.

Recombination connected TRBV13 to TRBJ2-7; perhaps TRBD1 is the D gene, with 6 bases matching. This specimen was alloreactive CD8+ T cells from a mixed lymphocyte reaction culture, taken before transplantation. The sample's cell subset or site, from its label and the paper: CFSE-low proliferating T cells sorted from roughly six-day pre-transplant mixed lymphocyte reaction (GvH or HvG direction). The receptor was isolated from a human patient who was an organ donor for intestinal transplantation. The encoded CDR3 is CASSVATGNEQYF. The base sequence is TGTGCCAGCAGCGTGGCAACAGGGAACGAGCAGTACTTC.